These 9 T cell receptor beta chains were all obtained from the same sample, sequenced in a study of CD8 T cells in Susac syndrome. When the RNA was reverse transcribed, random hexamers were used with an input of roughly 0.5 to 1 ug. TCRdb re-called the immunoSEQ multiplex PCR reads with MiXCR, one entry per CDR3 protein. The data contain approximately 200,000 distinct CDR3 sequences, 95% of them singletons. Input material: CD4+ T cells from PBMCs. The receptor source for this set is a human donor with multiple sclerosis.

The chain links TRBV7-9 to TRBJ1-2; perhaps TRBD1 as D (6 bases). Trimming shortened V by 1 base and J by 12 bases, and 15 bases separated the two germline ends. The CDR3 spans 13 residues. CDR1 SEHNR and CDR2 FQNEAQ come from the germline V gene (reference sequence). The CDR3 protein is CASSLEGGGFHTF. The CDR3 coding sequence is TGTGCCAGCAGCTTAGAGGGGGGCGGTTTCCACACCTTC.

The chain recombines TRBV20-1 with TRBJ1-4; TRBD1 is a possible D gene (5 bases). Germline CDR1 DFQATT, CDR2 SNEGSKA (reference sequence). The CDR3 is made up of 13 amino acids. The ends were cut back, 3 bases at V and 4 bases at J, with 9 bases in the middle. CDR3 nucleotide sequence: TGCAGTGCTAGCGGGGGTTATAATGAAAAACTGTTTTTT. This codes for CSASGGYNEKLFF.

CDR3 nucleotide sequence: TGTGCCAGCAGCCTAAGTCAAGGGACGGGTGAGCAGTACTTC. It encodes CASSLSQGTGEQYF. V gene TRBV13 combines with J gene TRBJ2-7; D may be TRBD1 or TRBD2 (5 bases each). V lost 5 bases and J 7 bases, leaving 18 bases between the germline ends. Germline values: CDR1 PRHDT, CDR2 FYEKMQ (reference sequence). The CDR3 loop spans 14 amino acids.

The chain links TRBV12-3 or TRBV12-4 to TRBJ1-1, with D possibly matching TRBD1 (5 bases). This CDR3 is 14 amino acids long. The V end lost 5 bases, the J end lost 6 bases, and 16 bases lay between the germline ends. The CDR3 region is CASSELQVFAEAFF. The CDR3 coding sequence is TGTGCCAGCAGTGAACTACAGGTGTTCGCTGAAGCTTTCTTT.

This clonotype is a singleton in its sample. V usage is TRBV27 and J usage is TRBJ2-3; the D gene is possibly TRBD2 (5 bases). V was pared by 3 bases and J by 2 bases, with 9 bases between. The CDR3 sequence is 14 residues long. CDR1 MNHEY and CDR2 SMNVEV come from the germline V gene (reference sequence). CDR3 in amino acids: CASSFAGPTDTQYF. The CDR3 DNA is TGTGCCAGCAGTTTCGCGGGCCCCACAGATACGCAGTATTTT.

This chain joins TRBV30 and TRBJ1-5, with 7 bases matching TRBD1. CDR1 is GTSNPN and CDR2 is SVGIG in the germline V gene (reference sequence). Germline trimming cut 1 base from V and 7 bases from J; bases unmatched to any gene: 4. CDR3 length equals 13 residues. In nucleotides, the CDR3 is TGTGCCTGGAGTGCATCAGGGGGACAGCCCCAGCATTTT. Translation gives CAWSASGGQPQHF.

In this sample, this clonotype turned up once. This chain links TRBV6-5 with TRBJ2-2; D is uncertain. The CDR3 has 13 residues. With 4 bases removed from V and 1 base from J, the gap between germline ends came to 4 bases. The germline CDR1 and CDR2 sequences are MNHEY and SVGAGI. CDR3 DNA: TGTGCCAGCAGTTCCTGGAACACCGGGGAGCTGTTTTTT. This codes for CASSSWNTGELFF.

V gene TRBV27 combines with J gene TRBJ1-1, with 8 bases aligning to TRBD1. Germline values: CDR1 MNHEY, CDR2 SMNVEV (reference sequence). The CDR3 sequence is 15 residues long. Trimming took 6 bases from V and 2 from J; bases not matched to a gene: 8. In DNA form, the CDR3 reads TGTGCCAGCAGAGGCAGGGGGCTGGGTAACACTGAAGCTTTCTTT. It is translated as CASRGRGLGNTEAFF.

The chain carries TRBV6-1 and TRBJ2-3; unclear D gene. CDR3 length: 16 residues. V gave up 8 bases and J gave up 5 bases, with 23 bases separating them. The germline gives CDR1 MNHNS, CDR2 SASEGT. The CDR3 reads CASGREVGRALDTQYF. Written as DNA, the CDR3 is TGTGCCAGCGGTCGTGAGGTGGGAAGGGCTTTAGATACGCAGTATTTT.